These T cell receptor beta chains were read from a single sample in a study of blood T cell repertoires in COVID-19. Assay used: immunoSEQ multiplex PCR; TCRdb lists only in-frame clones, some missing. The sample includes approximately 210,000 clones, about nine tenths seen only once; the top ten take 4.8%. Material: peripheral blood. The source is a woman aged 40 to 49 with acute or convalescent COVID-19. Each CDR3 is given with its conserved first and last residue. A D gene is named only where the DNA matches it firmly. Some rows mark clone size as missing; the rest say once, few, many or name a class of expanded clone.

v_call	clone_size	j_call	d_call	cdr3_nt	cdr3_aa
TRBV19	-	TRBJ2-2	-	TGTGCCAGTACCCTTGTCCGGGGGGCGCATGGCGGGGAGCTGTTTTTT	CASTLVRGAHGGELFF
TRBV10-3	-	TRBJ1-2	TRBD1	TGTGCCATCAGCGAACTACAGGGGGCGATCTTTGGCTACACCTTC	CAISELQGAIFGYTF
TRBV10-3	once	TRBJ1-2	TRBD1	TGTGCCATCAGTGAGGGAGGGCCGGGACAGACTAATGGCTACACCTTC	CAISEGGPGQTNGYTF
TRBV13	-	TRBJ1-2	TRBD1	TGTGCCAGCAGCAAAACTCTACAGGGGCAGAACTATGGCTACACCTTC	CASSKTLQGQNYGYTF
TRBV30	once	TRBJ1-1	-	TGTGCCTGTACCAAGGGAGGATTGGGCACTGAAGCTTTCTTT	CACTKGGLGTEAFF
TRBV11-2	-	TRBJ2-4	TRBD1	TGTGCCAGCAGCCCCCGGGACAGGGGAACCAAAAACATTCAGTACTTC	CASSPRDRGTKNIQYF
TRBV19	-	TRBJ1-2	-	TGTGCCAGTAGTATGAGTCGGCAGGGCGGTGGCTACACCTTC	CASSMSRQGGGYTF
TRBV18	-	TRBJ1-2	-	TGTGCCAGCTCACCACGGGGATTGCAGGGGATTGATGGCTACACCTTC	CASSPRGLQGIDGYTF
TRBV15	-	TRBJ1-2	-	TGTGCCACCAGCAGAGATAGGGGGTCTAACTATGGCTACACCTTC	CATSRDRGSNYGYTF
TRBV6-5	once	TRBJ1-6	TRBD1	TGTGCCAGCAGTTACTCTTTGGACAGGGCGAATTCACCCCTCCACTTT	CASSYSLDRANSPLHF
TRBV6-5	few	TRBJ1-5	-	TGTGCCAGCACCAGGGTGGGAAGGCACCAGCATTTT	CASTRVGRHQHF
TRBV30	-	TRBJ1-5	TRBD1	TGTGCCTGGAGTGGGACAGGGTATCAGCCCCAGCATTTT	CAWSGTGYQPQHF
TRBV14	-	TRBJ2-1	TRBD2	TGTGCCAGCAGCCTCCTCGGGGCTAGCGGCTACAATGAGCAGTTCTTC	CASSLLGASGYNEQFF
TRBV19	-	TRBJ1-1	-	TGTGCCAGTAATCGACCGGGGGGAAACACTGAAGCTTTCTTT	CASNRPGGNTEAFF
TRBV10-3	-	TRBJ1-2	TRBD1	TGTGCCATCAGTGAGCCGGGACAGAACAACTATGGCTACACCTTC	CAISEPGQNNYGYTF
TRBV19	-	TRBJ1-4	TRBD1	TGTGCCAGCCAAAGAGGAGGGACAGAACCTAAGGAGTGGTTTTTT	CASQRGGTEPKEWFF
TRBV3-1/TRBV3-2	-	TRBJ2-5	TRBD2	TGTGCCAGCAGCCAAGGGGCGGGGGGGCAAGAGACCCAGTACTTC	CASSQGAGGQETQYF
TRBV11-1	-	TRBJ2-5	TRBD1	TGTGCCAGCAGTACCACAGGGGGGCCGGGCCAAGAGACCCAGTACTTC	CASSTTGGPGQETQYF
TRBV29-1	-	TRBJ2-5	-	TGCAGCGGCTCGATTACAGGGTACCAAGAGACCCAGTACTTC	CSGSITGYQETQYF
TRBV15	-	TRBJ1-2	-	TGTGCCACCAGCAGAGGTCCCGGGGCTAACTATGGCTACACCTTC	CATSRGPGANYGYTF
TRBV9	-	TRBJ1-6	-	TGTGCCAGCACACCGGGACAATATAATTCACCCCTCCACTTT	CASTPGQYNSPLHF
TRBV3-1/TRBV3-2	-	TRBJ2-5	-	TGTGCCAGCAGCCAAAACGGACAGTCTCAAGAGACCCAGTACTTC	CASSQNGQSQETQYF
TRBV13	-	TRBJ2-3	-	TGTGCCAGCAGCTCCGAGACAGGCGGCACAGATACGCAGTATTTT	CASSSETGGTDTQYF
TRBV6-5	-	TRBJ1-5	-	TGTGCCAGCAGACCCACCGGGAGCAATCAGCCCCAGCATTTT	CASRPTGSNQPQHF
TRBV4-1	-	TRBJ1-2	TRBD1	TGCGCCAGCAGCCAAACGAGACAGGGGATTCTCCCTAACTATGGCTACACCTTC	CASSQTRQGILPNYGYTF
TRBV3-1/TRBV3-2	-	TRBJ1-2	-	TGTGCCAGCAGCCCCCGGGGCGGGGACCCCTATGGCTACACCTTC	CASSPRGGDPYGYTF
TRBV19	-	TRBJ1-1	-	TGTGCCAGTAGTATTCAGGGGAGCGGTAGTCCTGAAGCTTTCTTT	CASSIQGSGSPEAFF
TRBV7-3	-	TRBJ2-1	-	TGTGCCAGCAGCTTACCCGGGAGCAGCAATGAGCAGTTCTTC	CASSLPGSSNEQFF
TRBV27	-	TRBJ1-6	TRBD1	TGTGCCAGCAGTCGACAGGGGGGTAATTCACCCCTCCACTTT	CASSRQGGNSPLHF
TRBV10-1	-	TRBJ2-3	TRBD2	TGCGCCAGCAGTGAGTCGGGAAGGGGCGGGGGATCAGATACGCAGTATTTT	CASSESGRGGGSDTQYF
TRBV2	-	TRBJ2-4	-	TGTGCCAGCAGATTGGGGGGAATAGCCAAAAACATTCAGTACTTC	CASRLGGIAKNIQYF
TRBV5-1	-	TRBJ1-1	-	TGCGCCAGCAGCTCTCGATGGACAGCGAACACTGAAGCTTTCTTT	CASSSRWTANTEAFF
TRBV7-9	once	TRBJ1-4	TRBD1	TGTGCCAGCAATGCGGGACAGGCTTATGAAAAACTGTTTTTT	CASNAGQAYEKLFF
TRBV6-6	-	TRBJ1-4	-	TGTGCCAGCAGTTACTTTGGGACAAACGAAAAACTGTTTTTT	CASSYFGTNEKLFF
TRBV2	few	TRBJ1-4	-	TGTGCCAGCAGGGCGACAGTAACTAATGAAAAACTGTTTTTT	CASRATVTNEKLFF